These 11 T cell receptor beta chains originate from one sample sequenced in a study of T cells in Graves' hyperthyroidism and ophthalmopathy. It was RNA transcripts that yielded the amplified TCR beta CDR3 regions. TCR CDR3 regions were first amplified by RT-PCR with HTBI primers. From the multiplex PCR reads, TCRdb called clonotypes with MiXCR, one entry per CDR3 protein. The profile shows 400,000 to 550,000 distinct CDR3 sequences, roughly an eighth of them singletons. The sample comprised blood. The receptors derive from a young woman with Graves' hyperthyroidism.

Comments on this clonotype: This could be a read error, since a much larger clone is one nucleotide away. The CDR3 region is CASRPLAGTSEQYV. The CDR3 nucleotides read TGTGCCAGCAGACCCCTGGCGGGGACCTCCGAGCAGTACGTC. The chain carries TRBV6-1 and TRBJ2-7; possibly TRBD2 for D (6 bases). V dropped 6 bases and J dropped 6 bases, with 18 bases sitting between them. Germline CDR1 reads MNHNS; CDR2 reads SASEGT. The CDR3 totals 14 residues.

This clonotype was recorded at least ten times. The chain is built from TRBV6-1 and TRBJ1-5, with 8 bases fitting TRBD1. This CDR3 is built from 15 residues. V lost 7 bases to trimming and J lost 4 bases; unmatched junction nucleotides: 9. In germline, CDR1 is MNHNS, CDR2 SASEGT. The DNA of the CDR3 is TGTGCCAGCACCCTCGGGCGGACAGGGAATCAGCCCCAGCATTTT. This codes for CASTLGRTGNQPQHF.

This clonotype was seen ten or more times. V is TRBV7-8 and J is TRBJ2-1, with 11 bases identical to TRBD2. This CDR3 contains 20 residues. Trimming removed 2 bases from V and 10 bases from J; junction bases left unmatched: 22. Germline lookup yields CDR1 SGHVS and CDR2 FQNEAQ. CDR3 region: CASSLPRSGQGMTSGIEQFF. The DNA for the CDR3 is TGTGCCAGCAGCTTACCTCGGTCTGGGCAGGGGATGACTAGCGGGATCGAGCAGTTCTTC.

This clonotype has a count of ten or more. CDR3 in amino acids: CASSQDRRRNTIYF. The CDR3 DNA is TGTGCCAGCAGCCAAGACAGACGACGAAACACCATATATTTT. The rearrangement joins TRBV14 to TRBJ1-3; D gene ambiguous. The length of the CDR3 is 14 residues. Looked up from germline, CDR1 is SGHDN and CDR2 is FVKESK. Trimming removed 0 bases from V and 5 bases from J, with 8 bases in between.

V usage is TRBV9 and J usage is TRBJ2-1, with 8 positions matching TRBD1. The CDR3 sequence is 13 residues long. Germline assignment: CDR1 SGDLS and CDR2 YYNGEE. After removal of 4 bases from V and 6 bases from J, the junction contained 3 bases not matched to a gene. The CDR3 DNA reads as TGTGCCAGCAGCTTCGGACAGGGCAATGAGCAGTTCTTC. Amino acid sequence: CASSFGQGNEQFF.

This clonotype showed up just a few times. The genes are TRBV12-3 or TRBV12-4 and TRBJ2-2; no reliable D call. V lost 5 bases, J lost 0 bases, and 13 bases lay in between. The CDR3 totals 16 residues. CDR3 region: CASSKRKFANTGELFF. As DNA, the CDR3 is TGTGCCAGCAGTAAGAGAAAATTCGCGAACACCGGGGAGCTGTTTTTT.

This clonotype was counted at least ten times. This rearrangement joins TRBV7-9 to TRBJ2-7, with TRBD2 identical over 11 bases. CDR3 length: 18 amino acids. The V and J ends lost 4 bases and 0 bases, in that order; junction bases with no gene match: 11. From germline, CDR1 is SEHNR and CDR2 FQNEAQ (reference sequence). The CDR3 protein is CASSSGLADYTASYEQYV. CDR3 bases: TGTGCCAGCAGCTCGGGACTAGCGGACTATACGGCCTCCTACGAGCAGTACGTC.

The rearrangement uses TRBV12-3 or TRBV12-4 and TRBJ1-1; D gene uncertain. The CDR3 is made up of 13 amino acids. The ends were cut back, 10 bases at V and 1 base at J, with 13 bases in the middle. CDR3 region: CANQLTRNTEAFF. In DNA, the CDR3 is TGTGCCAACCAACTCACAAGGAACACTGAAGCTTTCTTT.

This clonotype has a count of ten or more. The rearrangement uses TRBV30 and TRBJ2-1; D possibly matches TRBD1 or TRBD2 (5 bases each). The CDR3 extends over 13 amino acids. V lost 0 bases to trimming and J lost 6 bases, with 9 bases between them. Germline V CDR1 and CDR2: GTSNPN, SVGIG (reference sequence). The CDR3 DNA reads as TGTGCCTGGAGTGTACGGGACCCCAATGAGCAGTTCTTC. Amino acids: CAWSVRDPNEQFF.

This clonotype appeared many times. The rearrangement links TRBV12-3 or TRBV12-4 to TRBJ1-2, with D maybe TRBD1 (6 bases). Trimming pared 1 base from V and 7 bases from J, leaving 13 bases between. The CDR3 consists of 14 residues. The CDR3 nucleotides are TGTGCCAGCAGTTTAGATGGGGCAGGGGTTGGCTACACCTTC. Protein: CASSLDGAGVGYTF.

This clonotype has a count of ten or more. The chain carries TRBV19 and TRBJ2-3; 11 nucleotides match TRBD2. This CDR3 is built from 16 residues. Germline V CDR1 and CDR2: LNHDA, SQIVND (reference sequence). The trim removed 5 bases at V and 2 bases at J, leaving 6 bases unmatched. In DNA form, the CDR3 reads TGTGCCAGTAGTGATGGACTAGCGGGCATCACAGATACGCAGTATTTT. Amino acid sequence: CASSDGLAGITDTQYF.